This TCR beta chain was profiled in a study of regulatory T cells in long-lasting Graves disease. Trimming took 0 bases from V and 6 from J; bases not matched to a gene: 4. Germline loops: CDR1 MGHRA, CDR2 YSYEKL. The CDR3 consists of 15 residues. Relying on iRepertoire HTBI primers and Arm-PCR of CDR3 regions, the team built TCR beta libraries. TCRdb re-called the multiplex PCR reads with MiXCR, one entry per CDR3 protein. There are under 450,000 distinct CDR3 sequences in the sample; 23% occur only once, and approximately 30% lies in the top ten. Time point denoted: persistent/refractory GD, antithyroid drugs over 5 years with positive TRAb. Preparation of the TCR library used RNA extracted from PBMCs.

Sequences were derived from peripheral blood mononuclear cells (PBMCs), sampled when the disease was refractory, from a patient treated with antithyroid drugs. The receptor's source is a woman aged 40 to 55 with Graves disease. The chain links TRBV4-1 to TRBJ1-1; 10 positions match TRBD1. The CDR3 DNA follows: TGCGCCAGCAGCCAAGATGACAGGGGGCCCCCTGAAGCTTTCTTT. Its protein product is CASSQDDRGPPEAFF.